The rows below give T cell receptor beta chains drawn from one sample of a study of human T cells and chemical hapten exposure. One entry per CDR3 protein results from TCRdb running MiXCR on the RACE reads. This table holds roughly 130,000 distinct CDR3 sequences, around 8.2% found once. Sequencing was performed on whole blood. The receptors were sampled from a male donor in good health. Some clones in this sample may be carry-over from other donors' samples. The CDR3 runs from the conserved cysteine through the conserved F or W. Each record gives: D gene, V gene, clone size, J gene, CDR3 protein, CDR3 DNA. The D gene is left open where the match is weak. Some rows mark clone size as missing; the rest say once, few, many or name a class of expanded clone.

d_call: NA
v_call: TRBV5-5
clone_size: NA
j_call: TRBJ2-1
cdr3_aa: CASSLGVGYDEQFF
cdr3_nt: TGTGCCAGCAGCTTGGGGGTAGGGTATGATGAGCAGTTCTTC

d_call: NA
v_call: TRBV25-1
clone_size: many
j_call: TRBJ1-2
cdr3_aa: CASRPVAGAGGYTF
cdr3_nt: TGTGCCAGCAGGCCTGTGGCAGGGGCCGGCGGCTACACCTTC

d_call: TRBD2
v_call: TRBV5-4
clone_size: NA
j_call: TRBJ2-1
cdr3_aa: CASSLVWASGSNEQFF
cdr3_nt: TGTGCCAGCAGCTTGGTATGGGCTAGCGGGAGCAATGAGCAGTTCTTC

d_call: TRBD2
v_call: TRBV9
clone_size: many
j_call: TRBJ2-7
cdr3_aa: CASSPTSQRSLFTYEQYF
cdr3_nt: TGTGCCAGCAGCCCGACTAGCCAGAGGTCCCTCTTCACCTACGAGCAGTACTTC

d_call: TRBD1
v_call: TRBV4-3
clone_size: few
j_call: TRBJ1-1
cdr3_aa: CASSQERPTGRGDTEAFF
cdr3_nt: TGCGCCAGCAGCCAAGAAAGGCCGACAGGGAGGGGGGACACTGAAGCTTTCTTT

d_call: TRBD1
v_call: TRBV2
clone_size: few
j_call: TRBJ1-2
cdr3_aa: CASRVGTAANYGYTF
cdr3_nt: TGTGCCAGCAGGGTTGGGACAGCCGCTAACTATGGCTACACCTTC

d_call: NA
v_call: TRBV5-1
clone_size: NA
j_call: TRBJ2-3
cdr3_aa: CASSPYGSAGADTQYF
cdr3_nt: TGCGCCAGCAGCCCCTACGGAAGCGCTGGGGCAGATACGCAGTATTTT

d_call: NA
v_call: TRBV12-3/TRBV12-4
clone_size: few
j_call: TRBJ1-5
cdr3_aa: CASSRRTLRAQHF
cdr3_nt: TGTGCCAGCAGTCGCAGAACTTTGCGGGCCCAGCATTTT

d_call: TRBD2
v_call: TRBV12-3/TRBV12-4
clone_size: many
j_call: TRBJ2-7
cdr3_aa: CASMGGGEQYF
cdr3_nt: TGTGCCAGCATGGGGGGGGGCGAGCAGTACTTC

d_call: NA
v_call: TRBV14
clone_size: many
j_call: TRBJ2-1
cdr3_aa: CASSRQLAPYSNEQFF
cdr3_nt: TGTGCCAGCAGCCGCCAACTAGCCCCGTATAGCAATGAGCAGTTCTTC

d_call: NA
v_call: TRBV27
clone_size: many
j_call: TRBJ1-2
cdr3_aa: CASSFLGGMAGNYGYTF
cdr3_nt: TGTGCCAGCAGTTTCCTAGGGGGTATGGCAGGAAACTATGGCTACACCTTC

d_call: TRBD2
v_call: TRBV7-9
clone_size: NA
j_call: TRBJ2-1
cdr3_aa: CASTPRGLLAGGPNNEQFF
cdr3_nt: TGTGCCAGCACCCCCCGTGGATTACTAGCGGGAGGGCCTAACAATGAGCAGTTCTTC

d_call: TRBD2
v_call: TRBV6-5
clone_size: many
j_call: TRBJ2-6
cdr3_aa: CASSYGGGSGANVLTF
cdr3_nt: TGTGCCAGCAGTTACGGGGGGGGCTCTGGGGCCAACGTCCTGACTTTC

d_call: NA
v_call: TRBV9
clone_size: NA
j_call: TRBJ2-3
cdr3_aa: CASSVLQRTDTQYF
cdr3_nt: TGTGCCAGCAGCGTGTTACAACGCACAGATACGCAGTATTTT

d_call: NA
v_call: TRBV3-1
clone_size: NA
j_call: TRBJ2-7
cdr3_aa: CASSQVHRSGDQYF
cdr3_nt: TGTGCCAGCAGCCAAGTGCACAGGTCGGGCGATCAGTACTTC

d_call: NA
v_call: TRBV6-6
clone_size: NA
j_call: TRBJ2-5
cdr3_aa: CASSPHTGSKTQYF
cdr3_nt: TGTGCCAGCAGTCCTCATACAGGGTCGAAGACCCAGTACTTC

d_call: NA
v_call: TRBV12-3/TRBV12-4
clone_size: few
j_call: TRBJ1-2
cdr3_aa: CASTGQIGYTF
cdr3_nt: TGTGCCAGCACTGGACAGATTGGCTACACCTTC

d_call: TRBD2
v_call: TRBV15
clone_size: NA
j_call: TRBJ2-3
cdr3_aa: CATSKRASGSTDTQYF
cdr3_nt: TGTGCCACCAGCAAAAGGGCTAGCGGATCCACAGATACGCAGTATTTT

d_call: TRBD2
v_call: TRBV7-6
clone_size: few
j_call: TRBJ2-5
cdr3_aa: CASSSTSGRAWETQYF
cdr3_nt: TGTGCCAGCAGCTCTACTAGCGGGAGGGCCTGGGAGACCCAGTACTTC

d_call: NA
v_call: TRBV6-6
clone_size: few
j_call: TRBJ1-1
cdr3_aa: CASNSYRDEAFF
cdr3_nt: TGTGCCAGCAATTCCTACAGGGATGAAGCTTTCTTT